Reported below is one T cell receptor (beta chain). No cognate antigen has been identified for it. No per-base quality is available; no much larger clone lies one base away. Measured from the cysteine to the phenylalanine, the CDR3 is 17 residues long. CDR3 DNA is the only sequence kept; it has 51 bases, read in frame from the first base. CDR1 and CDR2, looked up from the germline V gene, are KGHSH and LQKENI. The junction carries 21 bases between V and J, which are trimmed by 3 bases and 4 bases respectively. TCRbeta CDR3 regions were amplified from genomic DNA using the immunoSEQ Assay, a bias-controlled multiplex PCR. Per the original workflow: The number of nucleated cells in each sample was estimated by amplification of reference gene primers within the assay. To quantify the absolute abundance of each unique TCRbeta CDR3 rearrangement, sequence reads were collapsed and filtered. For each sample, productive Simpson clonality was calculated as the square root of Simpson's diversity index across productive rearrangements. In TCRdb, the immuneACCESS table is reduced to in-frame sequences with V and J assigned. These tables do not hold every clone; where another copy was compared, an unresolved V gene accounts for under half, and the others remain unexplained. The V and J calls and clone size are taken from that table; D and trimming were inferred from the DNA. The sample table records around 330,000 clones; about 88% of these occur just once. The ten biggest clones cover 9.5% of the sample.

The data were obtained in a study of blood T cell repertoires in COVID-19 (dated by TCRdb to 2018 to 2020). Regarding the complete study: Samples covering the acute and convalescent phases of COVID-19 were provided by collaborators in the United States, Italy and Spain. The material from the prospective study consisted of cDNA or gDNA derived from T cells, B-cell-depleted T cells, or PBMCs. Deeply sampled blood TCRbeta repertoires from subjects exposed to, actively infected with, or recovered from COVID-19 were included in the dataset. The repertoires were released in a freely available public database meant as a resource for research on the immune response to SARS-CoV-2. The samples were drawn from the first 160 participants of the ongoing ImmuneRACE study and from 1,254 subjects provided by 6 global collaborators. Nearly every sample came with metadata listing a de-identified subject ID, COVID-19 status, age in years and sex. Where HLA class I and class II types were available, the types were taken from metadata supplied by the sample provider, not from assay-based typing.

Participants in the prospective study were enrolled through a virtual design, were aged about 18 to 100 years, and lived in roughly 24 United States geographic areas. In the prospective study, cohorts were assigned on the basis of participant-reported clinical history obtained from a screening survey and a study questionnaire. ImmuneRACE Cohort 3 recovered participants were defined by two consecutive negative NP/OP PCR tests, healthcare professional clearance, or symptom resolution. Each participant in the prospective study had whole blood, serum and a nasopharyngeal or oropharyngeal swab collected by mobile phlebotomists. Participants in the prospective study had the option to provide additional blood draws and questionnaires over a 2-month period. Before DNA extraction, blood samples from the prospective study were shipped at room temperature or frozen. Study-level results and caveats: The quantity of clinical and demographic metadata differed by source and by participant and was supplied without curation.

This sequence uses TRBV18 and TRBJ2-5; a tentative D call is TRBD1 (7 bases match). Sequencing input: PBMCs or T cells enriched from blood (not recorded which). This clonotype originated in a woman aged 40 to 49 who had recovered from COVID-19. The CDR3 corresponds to CASSPGFGGGTGETQYF. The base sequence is TGTGCCAGCTCACCGGGCTTTGGAGGGGGCACCGGAGAGACCCAGTACTTC.